This paragraph covers one T cell receptor (beta chain) sequence. Trimming took 0 bases from V and 1 from J; bases not matched to a gene: 2. Per germline, CDR1 LGHNA and CDR2 YNFKEQ. The length of the CDR3 is 15 residues. Caucasian individuals from Russia who were healthy and aged 6 to 90 acted as donors. Primed by a sample-barcoded 5' primer and a J-beta primer mix, a second PCR proceeded for about 6 to 11 cycles. One entry per CDR3 protein results from TCRdb running MiXCR on the 5' RACE reads. The table records fewer than 1,000,000 distinct CDR3 sequences, about 42% of them present only once. The record originates from a study of blood T cells in healthy people across ages. Study-wide background: Template switching picked up about one barcoded beta molecule for each two T cells.

This TCR derives from a man older than 75 in good health. The rearrangement uses TRBV4-2 and TRBJ2-5; 7 bases match TRBD1. What was sequenced was blood. CDR3 amino acids: CASSQDAGGQETQYF. The DNA of the CDR3 is TGTGCCAGCAGCCAAGATGCAGGGGGCCAAGAGACCCAGTACTTC.